The 2 T cell receptor beta chains below all came from one sample that was sequenced in a study of blood T cell repertoires in COVID-19. Here immunoSEQ multiplex PCR was the method, and the copy in TCRdb shows in-frame clones only, minus some. The sample has 50,000 to 65,000 clones, around 74% seen once; the top ten hold 28%. Input material: peripheral blood. These receptors were collected from a woman of 80 years or more with acute or convalescent COVID-19.

This chain connects TRBV14 to TRBJ2-1, with 9 bases aligning to TRBD1. The V gene end was trimmed by 4 bases and the J gene end by 12 bases; junction bases not matched to a gene: 7. Germline V gene data show CDR1 as SGHDN and CDR2 as FVKESK. The CDR3 has 13 amino acids. CDR3 DNA: TGTGCCAGCAGCCCTTACAGGGGGCTCGGGCAGTTCTTC. Amino acid sequence: CASSPYRGLGQFF.

V is TRBV6-5 and J is TRBJ2-7; 7 positions agree with TRBD2. V lost 5 bases and J lost 7; bases outside the gene matches: 14. The CDR3 consists of 15 residues. In germline, CDR1 is MNHEY, CDR2 SVGAGI. The CDR3 here is CASSPLSGGPREQYF. In DNA, the CDR3 is TGTGCCAGCAGTCCTCTGTCGGGAGGCCCGAGGGAGCAGTACTTC.